The T cell receptor beta chain described here comes from a study of blood T cells in healthy people across ages. Findings of the study overall: As age increased, TCR beta diversity per million T cells fell in a roughly linear fashion. Greater diversity and more naive CD4+ cells were seen in long-lived donors than in aged donors.

A J-beta primer mix and a sample-barcoded 5' primer were used in a second PCR of about 7 to 11 cycles. Paired-end reads containing CDR3 totaled no fewer than 2.5 million for each sample. Each CDR3 protein gets one entry after TCRdb re-called the 5' RACE reads with MiXCR. This table holds 550,000 to 600,000 distinct CDR3 sequences, under 55% found once. Each sample had at least 6.5 million PBMCs isolated. Details on this clonotype: What it binds is not known.

Germline-derived CDR1 and CDR2 are SGHTA and FQGNSA. The length of the CDR3 is 16 residues. V gave up 5 bases and J gave up 2 bases, with 16 bases separating them. Sample: blood. V and J are TRBV7-2 and TRBJ1-5; no definite D call. The TCR sequence derives from a man older than 75 in good health. CDR3 sequence: CASSTRAQYGNQPQHF. DNA for the CDR3: TGTGCCAGCAGCACGAGAGCGCAGTACGGCAATCAGCCCCAGCATTTT.